This entry describes one T cell receptor (beta chain). These data are taken from a study of CD8+CD57+ T cells in acquired aplastic anemia. The overall study: Quantities of DNA derived from sorted CD4+ and CD8+ cells averaged 3.2 ug.

Patients sequenced had flow cytometry evidence of CD8+CD57+ cell expansion. Using genomic DNA as the template, TCR beta VDJ and CDR3 profiling was carried out. From the reads, TCRdb called clonotypes with MiXCR, one entry per CDR3 protein. This table holds some 170,000 distinct CDR3 sequences, around 63% found once. The sequence came from a human donor with aplastic anemia. Input material: sorted CD4+, CD8+, or CD8+CD57+ T cells (not recorded which) from PBMCs.

CDR3 loop: CASSLARLAVYSYNEQFF. The CDR3 nucleotides are TGTGCCAGCAGCTTAGCCCGGCTAGCGGTCTATTCCTACAATGAGCAGTTCTTC. The rearrangement uses TRBV7-8 and TRBJ2-1; the match to TRBD2 covers 7 bases. This CDR3 has 18 residues. Trimming cost V 0 bases and J 1 base; bases outside gene matches: 9. Looked up from germline, CDR1 is SGHVS and CDR2 is FQNEAQ.